Listed below are T cell receptor beta chains from one sample, sequenced in a study of control samples from healthy donors and cancer patients. The table came from immunoSEQ multiplex PCR; TCRdb's copy has only in-frame clones and leaves some out. Of around 100,000 clones in the sample, roughly 92% were seen once. The sample consisted of blood. The receptor set was obtained from a human donor in good health. The donor label of this sample is uncertain. The CDR3 runs from the conserved cysteine through the conserved F or W. Each record gives: CDR3 DNA, CDR3 protein, D gene, V gene, clone size, J gene. The D gene is left open where the match is weak. The size entry is marked missing in some rows and otherwise reads once, few, many or a size class.

TGTGCCAGCAGCCCACGGATTAAGAGGACCGGGGAGCTGTTTTTT	CASSPRIKRTGELFF	.	TRBV3-1/TRBV3-2	.	TRBJ2-2
TGTGCCAGCAGCTTAACCCTCTTATACAATGAGCAGTTCTTC	CASSLTLLYNEQFF	.	TRBV7-8	.	TRBJ2-1
TGCGCCAGCAGGGATGGACAGGCCAACACCGGGGAGCTGTTTTTT	CASRDGQANTGELFF	TRBD1	TRBV10-1	.	TRBJ2-2
TGTGCCAGCAGTGCAAGGGGCCTTGGAGGCCTGAATTCACCCCTCCACTTT	CASSARGLGGLNSPLHF	.	TRBV2	.	TRBJ1-6
TGCAGCGTTCTCGAGAACACTGAAGCTTTCTTT	CSVLENTEAFF	.	TRBV29-1	.	TRBJ1-1
TGTGCCAGCAGTTTATCCCAGTATGGCTACACCTTC	CASSLSQYGYTF	.	TRBV28	.	TRBJ1-2
TGTGCCAGCAGACCTAGGGACAGCTCTGGCTACACCTTC	CASRPRDSSGYTF	TRBD1	TRBV6-5	.	TRBJ1-2
TGTGCCAGCAGCCCCAGGACAGCAACTAATGAAAAACTGTTTTTT	CASSPRTATNEKLFF	.	TRBV11-2	.	TRBJ1-4
TGCAGTGCACAAGAAGACTATGGCTACACCTTC	CSAQEDYGYTF	.	TRBV20-1	.	TRBJ1-2
TGCGCCAGCAGTTCAGGGGAATTAACGAGCGGGGAGCTGTTTTTT	CASSSGELTSGELFF	.	TRBV5-1	once	TRBJ2-2